This T cell receptor (beta chain) is drawn from a study of blood T cell repertoires in COVID-19. Study-wide context: The cDNA or gDNA used as material had been derived from T cells, B-cell-depleted T cells, or PBMCs.

The CDR3 loop spans 13 amino acids. Between the trimmed V and J ends, which lost 3 bases and 1 base, there was a span of 6 bases. On this clone: The sample has other DNA sequences that encode this CDR3 too.

Original data processing: Nucleated cell number was recorded as an estimate derived from reference gene primer amplification. Repertoires were generated with immunoSEQ multiplex PCR, while TCRdb's copy carries only in-frame clones and drops some. That table supplies the V and J calls and clone size; D and trimming were determined from the DNA. This table holds 350,000 to 450,000 clones, around 89% found once. This chain links TRBV12-3 or TRBV12-4 with TRBJ1-1; tentative D call: TRBD1 (5 bases). Sequenced: peripheral blood. This receptor was taken from a man in his forties with acute or convalescent COVID-19. The CDR3 loop reads CASSFGQNTEAFF. CDR3 coding DNA: TGTGCCAGCAGTTTTGGACAGAACACTGAAGCTTTCTTT.